This T cell receptor beta chain was observed in a study of T cell responses to AZD1222 COVID-19 vaccine. Findings and caveats of the study: A reported finding is that nearly half of spike-specific TCRs target unmutated variant regions. Clonal diversity may have been underestimated, and the donors were mostly white British, with more females than males. Baseline seropositivity characterized only a handful of AZD1222 recipients.

The table came from immunoSEQ multiplex PCR; TCRdb's copy has only in-frame clones and leaves some out. Of 130,000 to 150,000 clones listed, roughly 90% were seen once; the top ten hold roughly 5.4%. A note on this clone: Its antigen is still unknown.

The clonotype originates from an adult who received the MenACWY meningococcal vaccine as a control. The sample consisted of peripheral blood, taken 28 days after the second dose of the MenACWY control vaccine.

The CDR3 reads CASSTLGDRGPETQYF. The CDR3 DNA is TGTGCCAGTAGTACCCTCGGAGACAGGGGTCCCGAGACCCAGTACTTC. The rearrangement links TRBV19 to TRBJ2-5, with 8 positions matching TRBD1. V dropped 4 bases and J dropped 5; count of bases not matched to a gene: 12. The CDR3 contains 16 residues. From germline, CDR1 is LNHDA and CDR2 SQIVND (reference sequence).